What follows is one T cell receptor (beta chain) and its context. The repertoire was sequenced with immunoSEQ multiplex PCR; TCRdb's copy has only in-frame clones and lacks some. The repertoire holds some 150,000 clones, 88% seen once, with roughly 4% in the top ten. This CDR3 is 13 amino acids long. The germline gives CDR1 LGHNT, CDR2 FRNRAP. Trimming at V came to 1 base and at J to 10 bases, leaving 5 bases not matched to a gene. This entry is derived from a study of T cell responses to AZD1222 COVID-19 vaccine. This receptor was identified in an adult who received the AZD1222 COVID-19 vaccine. Specimen: peripheral blood, collected 28 days after the second AZD1222 dose. This rearrangement joins TRBV12-5 to TRBJ1-1; 8 bases agree with TRBD1. The CDR3 is CASGLGQGSGAFF. Here the CDR3 DNA reads TGTGCTAGTGGTTTGGGACAGGGGAGCGGAGCTTTCTTT. Variable domain in full (rest from reference TRBV12-5 and TRBJ1-1): DARVTQTPRHKVTEMGQEVTMRCQPILGHNTVFWYRQTMMQGLELLAYFRNRAPLDDSGMPKDRFSAEMPDATLATLKIQPSEPRDSAVYFCASGLGQGSGAFFGQGTRLTVV.